The entry that follows covers one T cell receptor beta chain sequence. Its antigen is not known. These data belong to a study of CD8 T cells in Susac syndrome. Sequencing of TCR beta was undertaken in CD8+ and CD4+ T cells derived from blood. It was negative isolation that provided the CD8+ and CD4+ T cells, whereas TEMRA cells were enriched by FACS. Random hexamers primed reverse transcription of about 0.5 to 1 ug RNA. By means of immunoSEQ multiplex PCR, TCR beta CDR3 spanning 54 Vbeta and 13 Jbeta underwent amplification. TCRdb recomputed calls from the immunoSEQ multiplex PCR reads with MiXCR, one row per CDR3 protein. The sample has approximately 170,000 distinct CDR3 sequences, around 95% seen once. V was clipped by 6 bases and J by 5 bases, with 10 bases between them. The CDR3 runs to 12 residues. Study results and limitations: The study recognized that the number of individuals in its TCR sequencing and HLA analysis was relatively small.

The sample taken for sequencing was CD4+ T cells from PBMCs. This receptor was identified in a human donor in good health. V and J are TRBV12-3 or TRBV12-4 and TRBJ2-5; D call uncertain. In DNA form, the CDR3 reads TGTGCCAGCAGGACGGATGCGGAGACCCAGTACTTC. Its protein product is CASRTDAETQYF.